This T cell receptor beta chain appears in the sequencing data of a study of monozygotic twins with inflammatory bowel disease. Whole-study results and caveats: Part of the variability in patient repertoires may have come from differing immunosuppressive treatments.

Details on this clonotype: The target antigen is unknown.

The CDR3 is made up of 15 amino acids. Germline V gene data show CDR1 as DFQATT and CDR2 as SNEGSKA (reference sequence). Every sample had its cDNA made across eight separate reactions. Each of TCRalpha and TCRbeta cDNA went through two nested PCRs, lasting around 15 and 10 cycles. With the 5' RACE reads reprocessed, TCRdb shows one record per CDR3 protein and no DNA. Its listing shows some 100,000 distinct CDR3 sequences. Whole-blood total RNA was extracted without T cell sorting. The chain combines TRBV20-1 with TRBJ1-2; lacking DNA, the TRBD1 call made by TCRdb goes unchecked. What was sequenced was blood. This TCR was recovered from a human donor with ulcerative colitis or Crohn's disease, or a healthy co-twin of an affected twin (not recorded which). The CDR3 sequence is CSARDPGQGGYGYTF.